The 18 T cell receptor beta chains presented below share a single source sample, sequenced in a study of T cell responses to AZD1222 COVID-19 vaccine. Data came from immunoSEQ multiplex PCR; TCRdb stores just in-frame clones and leaves some out. The repertoire holds about 110,000 clones, with approximately 89% as singletons. The sample here was peripheral blood, taken 28 days after the second AZD1222 dose. All receptors come from an adult who received the AZD1222 COVID-19 vaccine.

The J gene is TRBJ2-1, the V gene TRBV7-3; D is possibly TRBD1 (6 bases). The CDR3 contains 14 residues. Germline V gives CDR1 SGHTA, CDR2 FQGTGA. The ends were cut back, 2 bases at V and 8 bases at J, with 13 bases in the middle. The CDR3 DNA sequence: TGTGCCAGCAGCTTATTAGGGGGTTGGGATGAGCAGTTCTTC. It yields the protein CASSLLGGWDEQFF.

Only one count was recorded for this clone. The J gene is TRBJ2-1, the V gene TRBV11-3; D gene ambiguous. V was cut by 1 base and J by 4 bases, with 5 bases left in between. CDR3 length equals 13 residues. The germline CDR1 and CDR2 sequences are SGHNT and YENEEA. The CDR3 DNA reads as TGTGCCAGCAGCTTAGGCCCTTACAATGAGCAGTTCTTC. Residues: CASSLGPYNEQFF.

This chain links TRBV19 with TRBJ1-2; D unresolved. This CDR3 is built from 14 residues. The V end was cut by 3 bases, the J end by 0 bases, with 8 bases between. Germline V gives CDR1 LNHDA, CDR2 SQIVND (reference sequence). CDR3: CASSIPHANYGYTF. Written as DNA, the CDR3 is TGTGCCAGTAGTATCCCCCACGCTAACTATGGCTACACCTTC.

This chain uses TRBV3-1 (or the pseudogene TRBV3-2) with TRBJ2-1, with unresolved D. This CDR3 has 12 amino acids. Deletions cut 4 bases from V and 3 bases from J, with 4 bases between. Germline V gene lookup returns CDR1 LGHDT and CDR2 YNNKEL (reference sequence). CDR3 residues: CASSRSYNEQFF. CDR3 DNA sequence: TGTGCCAGCAGCCGAAGCTACAATGAGCAGTTCTTC.

This clone was counted between two and nine times. The rearrangement links TRBV12-3 or TRBV12-4 to TRBJ2-2, with TRBD1 matching over 7 bases. The trim removed 6 bases at V and 6 bases at J, leaving 4 bases unmatched. This CDR3 has 13 residues. CDR3 sequence: CASSPTGPGELFF. The CDR3 DNA reads TGTGCCAGCAGCCCGACAGGGCCCGGGGAGCTGTTTTTT.

This chain links TRBV9 with TRBJ2-3, with D possibly matching TRBD2 (5 bases). V shed 0 bases and J shed 1 base, with 12 bases lying between them. The CDR3 is 16 amino acids. The germline V gene has CDR1 SGDLS and CDR2 YYNGEE. Here the CDR3 reads CASSVGASLRTDTQYF. CDR3 in DNA: TGTGCCAGCAGCGTAGGGGCTAGCCTTCGCACAGATACGCAGTATTTT.

V usage is TRBV7-2 and J usage is TRBJ1-5; 7 bases match TRBD1. CDR1 and CDR2 (germline): SGHTA, FQGNSA. With V trimmed by 2 bases and J by 2 bases, 6 bases remained unmatched. CDR3 size: 16 residues. The CDR3 DNA sequence: TGTGCCAGCAGCTTAACAGGGGCCGGAGGCAATCAGCCCCAGCATTTT. Amino acid sequence: CASSLTGAGGNQPQHF.

The chain joins TRBV5-1 to TRBJ1-4; 7 bases map to TRBD1. Germline V gene lookup returns CDR1 SGHRS and CDR2 YFSETQ. The CDR3 consists of 15 residues. V lost 3 bases, J lost 0 bases, and 2 bases stayed unmatched. CDR3: CASSSTGATNEKLFF. Here the CDR3 DNA reads TGCGCCAGCAGCTCCACAGGGGCAACTAATGAAAAACTGTTTTTT.

This sequence joins TRBV6-1 and TRBJ1-1, with D unclear. The CDR3 covers 13 residues. With 2 bases removed from V and 1 base from J, the gap between germline ends came to 5 bases. Germline CDR1 and CDR2: MNHNS and SASEGT. CDR3 nucleotide sequence: TGTGCCAGCAGTGAATGGGAGAACACTGAAGCTTTCTTT. Encoded protein: CASSEWENTEAFF.

The rearrangement uses TRBV10-3 and TRBJ1-4, with a weak D call TRBD1 (6 bases). CDR3 length equals 16 residues. V lost 4 bases and J 0 bases, leaving 12 bases between the germline ends. CDR1 is ENHRY, CDR2 SYGVKD, per germline. CDR3 DNA: TGTGCCATCAGTGGTTCAAGGGGGGCAACTAATGAAAAACTGTTTTTT. This sequence encodes CAISGSRGATNEKLFF.

The chain employs TRBV19 and TRBJ1-2; the match to TRBD1 covers 7 bases. The CDR3 has 13 residues. The germline gives CDR1 LNHDA, CDR2 SQIVND (reference sequence). V lost 5 bases to trimming and J lost 3 bases; unmatched junction nucleotides: 3. In nucleotides, the CDR3 is TGTGCCAGTAGTCCCGACAGGGACTATGGCTACACCTTC. Protein sequence: CASSPDRDYGYTF.

The rearrangement uses TRBV4-3 and TRBJ2-3; D is perhaps TRBD2 (6 bases). The germline V and J ends were trimmed by 4 bases and 4 bases, with 15 bases remaining between them. Looked up from germline, CDR1 is LGHNA and CDR2 is YSLEER. The CDR3 consists of 15 residues. The DNA for the CDR3 is TGCGCCAGCAGCCGGATAACTAGCACCGCAGATACGCAGTATTTT. This sequence encodes CASSRITSTADTQYF.

This chain connects TRBV19 to TRBJ1-4, with D unresolved. V was shortened by 4 bases and J by 8 bases, with 11 bases between the two germline ends. The germline gives CDR1 LNHDA, CDR2 SQIVND (reference sequence). The CDR3 extends over 13 amino acids. The CDR3 spells CASSTGRREKLFF. DNA for the CDR3: TGTGCCAGTAGTACGGGTAGGCGGGAAAAACTGTTTTTT.

This rearrangement joins TRBV13 to TRBJ2-1; tentatively, D is TRBD2 (6 bases). Between the trimmed V and J ends, which lost 0 bases and 7 bases, there was a span of 19 bases. The germline V gene has CDR1 PRHDT and CDR2 FYEKMQ (reference sequence). This CDR3 is 17 amino acids long. CDR3 protein: CASSLGDPGLRGNEQFF. DNA of the CDR3: TGTGCCAGCAGCTTAGGGGACCCGGGACTCCGGGGGAATGAGCAGTTCTTC.

The rearrangement uses TRBV7-2 and TRBJ2-7; TRBD2 agrees at 10 bases. The CDR3 loop spans 15 amino acids. Trimming at V came to 1 base and at J to 3 bases, leaving 3 bases not matched to a gene. CDR1 is SGHTA, CDR2 FQGNSA, per germline. The CDR3, as DNA: TGTGCCAGCAGCTTAGGGGCTAGCGGGAGCTACGAGCAGTACTTC. This sequence encodes CASSLGASGSYEQYF. Variable domain in full (rest from reference TRBV7-2 and TRBJ2-7): GAGVSQSPSNKVTEKGKDVELRCDPISGHTALYWYRQSLGQGLEFLIYFQGNSAPDKSGLPSDRFSAERTGGSVSTLTIQRTQQEDSAVYLCASSLGASGSYEQYFGPGTRLTVT.

This clone has just one count. The chain joins TRBV28 to TRBJ1-2; TRBD1 matches 7 bases. The CDR3 is made up of 11 amino acids. Germline CDR1 and CDR2: MDHEN and SYDVKM. V gave up 10 bases and J gave up 8 bases; unmatched junction bases: 7. The CDR3 region has the DNA TGTGCCACTCGGGACAGAGGGGGCTACACCTTC. It specifies CATRDRGGYTF.

The genes are TRBV6-6 and TRBJ1-6; D unclear. The length of the CDR3 is 14 residues. The V and J ends lost 6 bases and 6 bases respectively, with 12 bases between them. The V gene's germline CDR1 is MNHNY and CDR2 SVGAGI (reference sequence). CDR3 sequence reads: CASRIRDFNSPLHF. The CDR3 DNA sequence: TGTGCCAGCAGGATCCGGGATTTTAATTCACCCCTCCACTTT.

The CDR3 region is CASSLIRDSTDTQYF. Written as DNA, the CDR3 is TGTGCCAGCAGCTTAATCCGGGACAGCACAGATACGCAGTATTTT. The chain links TRBV5-6 to TRBJ2-3; tentatively, D is TRBD1 or TRBD2 (5 bases each). V shed 2 bases and J shed 0 bases, with 10 bases lying between them. The germline V gene has CDR1 SGHDT and CDR2 YYEEEE. This CDR3 region has 15 residues.